Ten or more counts support the clone carrying this TCR beta chain. This record comes from a study of regulatory T cells in long-lasting Graves disease. Sample time point: newly diagnosed GD, antithyroid drugs for less than 3 months. There was RNA extracted from PBMCs, and the TCR library was made from it. Each patient gave around 8.1 milliliters of EDTA-anticoagulated peripheral blood. Building of the TCR beta libraries involved iRepertoire HTBI primers and Arm-PCR of CDR3 regions. In TCRdb, the multiplex PCR reads were re-called with MiXCR into one record per CDR3 protein. The table has roughly 510,000 distinct CDR3 sequences, 15% to 20% seen once. The V gene's germline CDR1 is SGHAT and CDR2 FQNNGV. The V gene end was trimmed by 5 bases and the J gene end by 2 bases; junction bases not matched to a gene: 9. The CDR3 consists of 15 residues. These data were also reused for a study on T cells in Graves' hyperthyroidism and ophthalmopathy. That work states: Uncontrolled infections, other autoimmune diseases, pregnancy or lactation led to exclusion of patients. Stable hyperthyroidism was told apart from ophthalmopathy by a model built on 13 V-J features.

This chain connects TRBV11-2 to TRBJ2-7, with 7 bases fitting TRBD1. The sample here was peripheral blood mononuclear cells (PBMCs), taken at new diagnosis, from a patient treated with antithyroid drugs. The TCR was taken from a man aged 18-30 years with Graves disease. The CDR3 DNA is TGTGCCAGCAGCACCCTAGACAGGGTAACCTACGAGCAGTACTTC. It encodes CASSTLDRVTYEQYF.